This entry concerns a single T cell receptor (beta chain). Its antigen remains unidentified. The sample is drawn from a study of cytomegalovirus exposure and HLA in healthy donors. About the study: A previous analysis identified fewer than 130 million unique TCR beta sequences derived from around 200 million T cells. Within the Caucasian-associated ancestry cluster were 65% to 85% of the approximately 400 genotyped donors. Study-wide points: Reportedly, cytomegalovirus status was diagnosed with high sensitivity and specificity. Later work associated 17,000 or so TCR beta sequences with HLA alleles at 0.05 false discovery rate.

This CDR3 comprises 15 residues. From germline, CDR1 is MNHEY and CDR2 SVGAGI. V lost 7 bases, J lost 5 bases, and 11 bases stayed unmatched. The PCR made use of 60 Vbeta and 13 Jbeta primers. Data came from immunoSEQ multiplex PCR; TCRdb stores just in-frame clones and leaves some out. The table includes 95,000 to 150,000 clones, under 85% detected once. Sequencing was performed on PBMCs. The sequence derives from a human donor in good health. The chain combines TRBV6-5 with TRBJ2-5; 9 bases agree with TRBD1. CDR3 region: CASKSYGDRAETQYF. The CDR3 nucleotides read TGTGCCAGCAAATCCTATGGGGACAGGGCTGAGACCCAGTACTTC.